These 18 T cell receptor beta chains were sequenced from one sample in a study of blood T cell repertoires in COVID-19. TCRdb's table, derived via immunoSEQ multiplex PCR, lists solely in-frame clones and lacks some. The data show tens of thousands of clones, around 90% seen once. Sequenced sample: peripheral blood. The source is a man aged 45-65 years with acute or convalescent COVID-19.

The chain is built from TRBV27 and TRBJ2-1; 7 positions agree with TRBD1. From germline, CDR1 is MNHEY and CDR2 SMNVEV (reference sequence). The CDR3 has 16 residues. V was pared by 5 bases and J by 6 bases, with 13 bases of the junction left unmatched. The CDR3 here is CASSPQTGLFSNEQFF. CDR3 nucleotides: TGTGCCAGCAGTCCCCAGACAGGGCTCTTTAGCAATGAGCAGTTCTTC.

The genes are TRBV6-6 and TRBJ1-6, with D perhaps matching TRBD1 (6 bases). Germline CDR1 is MNHNY and CDR2 is SVGAGI (reference sequence). The germline V and J ends were trimmed by 6 bases and 4 bases, with 22 bases remaining between them. This CDR3 region has 18 residues. The CDR3 is CASSRGTSGGYYNSPLHF. The CDR3 DNA follows: TGTGCCAGCAGCCGAGGGACATCCGGAGGCTATTATAATTCACCCCTCCACTTT.

The genes are TRBV12-1 and TRBJ2-7; the DNA was not used to check the table's D call, TRBD2. TRBV12-1 has pseudogene status. This CDR3 region has 19 residues. CDR3 amino acids: CASSWGGARERYGTYEQYF. The CDR3 coding sequence is TGTGCCAGCAGCTGGGGGGGCGCGCGGGAGAGGTATGGAACCTACGAGCAGTACTTC.

The V gene is TRBV18, the J gene TRBJ2-1, with a possible D match to TRBD2 (5 bases). This CDR3 has 14 residues. Germline lookup yields CDR1 KGHSH and CDR2 LQKENI. V was cut by 3 bases and J by 5 bases, with 11 bases left in between. CDR3 sequence reads: CASSPGAVDNEQFF. The DNA of the CDR3 is TGTGCCAGCTCACCCGGAGCGGTAGACAATGAGCAGTTCTTC. Looking up the rest from reference TRBV18 and TRBJ2-1 gives the full variable domain: NAGVMQNPRHLVRRRGQEARLRCSPMKGHSHVYWYRQLPEEGLKFMVYLQKENIIDESGMPKERFSAEFPKEGPSILRIQQVVRGDSAAYFCASSPGAVDNEQFFGPGTRLTVL.

V gene TRBV12-5 combines with J gene TRBJ2-1; TRBD2 aligns across 14 bases. Germline CDR1 is LGHNT and CDR2 is FRNRAP. V shed 4 bases and J 10 bases; nucleotides not matched to a gene: 3. CDR3 length: 14 residues. The CDR3 coding sequence is TGTGCTAGTGGTTGGACTAGCGGGAGGAGCGAGCAGTTCTTC. Translation gives CASGWTSGRSEQFF.

This clone was found once. The genes are TRBV28 and TRBJ1-5; 7 nucleotides agree with TRBD1. Trimming at V came to 3 bases and at J to 5 bases, leaving 4 bases not matched to a gene. The CDR3 loop spans 14 amino acids. Germline loops: CDR1 MDHEN, CDR2 SYDVKM. In DNA form, the CDR3 reads TGTGCCAGCAGTTTCGGGCAGGGGGATCAGCCCCAGCATTTT. Its protein product is CASSFGQGDQPQHF.

CDR3 sequence reads: CASSGAGTGVTAFF. The DNA for the CDR3 is TGTGCCAGCTCGGGTGCCGGGACAGGGGTAACAGCTTTCTTT. The J gene is TRBJ1-1, the V gene TRBV18; 10 positions match TRBD1. Germline CDR1 and CDR2: KGHSH and LQKENI. This CDR3 spans 14 amino acids. Losses at the gene ends were 6 bases for V and 10 bases for J; bases not matched to a gene: 11.

The chain recombines TRBV4-3 with TRBJ2-3, with TRBD2 matching over 9 bases. This CDR3 is 19 amino acids long. The V segment lost 1 base and the J segment 3 bases; nucleotides outside the gene matches: 14. CDR1 and CDR2 (germline): LGHNA, YSLEER. The CDR3 loop reads CASSQVLPSGMAGTDTQYF. The DNA for the CDR3 is TGCGCCAGCAGCCAAGTTCTCCCTAGCGGGATGGCGGGTACAGATACGCAGTATTTT.

The chain employs TRBV6-4 and TRBJ1-2; 12 bases align to TRBD1. The V segment lost 0 bases and the J segment 8 bases; nucleotides outside the gene matches: 10. The CDR3 covers 17 residues. Germline CDR1 reads MRHNA; CDR2 reads SNTAGT. CDR3 amino acids: CASSDSFGGQGARGYTF. The CDR3 coding sequence is TGTGCCAGCAGTGACTCATTTGGGGGACAGGGGGCGCGAGGCTACACCTTC.

DNA for the CDR3: TGTGCCAGCAGCCAATCGGGACTAGCGGGTACCGGGGATACGCAGTATTTT. Residues: CASSQSGLAGTGDTQYF. This chain uses TRBV4-2 with TRBJ2-3, with 12 positions matching TRBD2. This CDR3 has 17 amino acids. J lost 6 bases, V lost 2 bases, and 9 bases had no gene match. Looked up from germline, CDR1 is LGHNA and CDR2 is YNFKEQ.

J is TRBJ2-5 and V is TRBV29-1; D might be TRBD1 (5 bases). The CDR3 sequence is 8 residues long. Germline V CDR1 and CDR2: SQVTM, ANQGSEA. V lost 7 bases and J 14 bases, leaving 11 bases between the germline ends. CDR3 amino acids: CSADSHYF. Written as DNA, the CDR3 is TGCAGCGCCGACAGCCACTACTTC.

V gene TRBV19 combines with J gene TRBJ1-5; D may be TRBD1 (5 bases). V gave up 8 bases and J gave up 11 bases, with 19 bases separating them. There are 13 residues in the CDR3. Germline-derived CDR1 and CDR2 are LNHDA and SQIVND (reference sequence). DNA for the CDR3: TGTGCCAGTGACCGTTTGGGGGGGATGTCCCAGCATTTT. Translation: CASDRLGGMSQHF.

This rearrangement joins TRBV24-1 to TRBJ1-1; a possible D gene is TRBD1 (5 bases). CDR1 and CDR2 from the germline V gene are KGHDR and SFDVKD. CDR3 length: 15 amino acids. V was clipped by 3 bases and J by 1 base, with 11 bases between them. The CDR3 protein is CATSDPRAANTEAFF. CDR3 DNA sequence: TGTGCCACCAGTGATCCCAGGGCAGCGAACACTGAAGCTTTCTTT.

The chain is built from TRBV7-9 and TRBJ1-5; 8 nucleotides agree with TRBD1. Germline V gene sequence: CDR1 SEHNR, CDR2 FQNEAQ (reference sequence). V shed 3 bases, J shed 1 base, and the junction held 2 bases outside the gene matches. CDR3 length equals 15 residues. The CDR3 sequence: CASSFGQGSNQPQHF. DNA of the CDR3: TGTGCCAGCAGCTTCGGACAGGGAAGCAATCAGCCCCAGCATTTT. Supplemented by reference TRBV7-9 and TRBJ1-5, the full variable domain reads DTGVSQNPRHKITKRGQNVTFRCDPISEHNRLYWYRQTLGQGPEFLTYFQNEAQLEKSRLLSDRFSAERPKGSFSTLEIQRTEQGDSAMYLCASSFGQGSNQPQHFGDGTRLSIL.

The V gene is TRBV23-1, the J gene TRBJ2-1; a weak D match, TRBD2 (6 bases). TRBV23-1 is placed among ORFs of uncertain function. The CDR3 is 21 residues long. Deletions cut 3 bases from V and 2 bases from J, with 29 bases between. The CDR3 DNA reads TGCGCCAGCAGTCAGGGGACTTTACTAGCCGACCCAGCTGAGACCTACAATGAGCAGTTCTTC. The encoded protein is CASSQGTLLADPAETYNEQFF.

Remarks on this clone: The same CDR3 is also encoded by other DNA sequences in this sample. V usage is TRBV27 and J usage is TRBJ1-1, with D possibly being TRBD1 (6 bases). The CDR3 is made up of 13 amino acids. Germline loops: CDR1 MNHEY, CDR2 SMNVEV (reference sequence). With 3 bases removed from V and 1 base from J, the gap between germline ends came to 6 bases. The CDR3 DNA reads as TGTGCCAGCAGTTTGACAGGGAACACTGAAGCTTTCTTT. Its translation: CASSLTGNTEAFF.

This chain joins TRBV7-9 and TRBJ2-5; the match to TRBD1 covers 9 bases. Germline V gene sequence: CDR1 SEHNR, CDR2 FQNEAQ (reference sequence). Trimming at V came to 5 bases and at J to 5 bases, leaving 6 bases not matched to a gene. The CDR3 is 14 amino acids. The CDR3 loop reads CASSPGQGRETQYF. The CDR3 region has the DNA TGTGCCAGCAGCCCTGGACAGGGGAGGGAGACCCAGTACTTC.

The V call is TRBV6-5, the J call TRBJ1-3; the D gene is possibly TRBD1 (6 bases). The CDR3 contains 14 residues. Trimming shortened V by 5 bases and J by 3 bases, and 11 bases separated the two germline ends. Germline V gives CDR1 MNHEY, CDR2 SVGAGI. The CDR3 nucleotides read TGTGCCAGCAGTCATGGACAGAGTGGAAACACCATATATTTT. This encodes CASSHGQSGNTIYF.